The source of this T cell receptor (beta chain) is a study of shared clonotypes between healthy human individuals. Unmatched junction bases numbered 11, after V lost 0 bases and J lost 8 bases. This CDR3 is 16 amino acids long. Germline V lookup: CDR1 SGHKS, CDR2 YYEKEE (reference sequence). Using immunoSEQ multiplex PCR, the repertoire was profiled, and TCRdb retains in-frame clones only, with some absent. The table shows more than 550,000 clones, with roughly 91% occurring only once. Sequencing used memory CD8+ T cells from PBMCs. Subset described: CD45RO+ cells pooled with CCR7-negative TemRA cells. V is TRBV5-5 and J is TRBJ2-1, with 7 bases that match TRBD1. The receptor comes from a man aged 18 to 29 in good health. Some clones in this sample may be carry-over from other donors' samples. This CDR3 is CASSLAGAGGRDEQFF. In DNA form, the CDR3 reads TGTGCCAGCAGCTTGGCTGGGGCAGGGGGTAGGGATGAGCAGTTCTTC.